This T cell receptor (beta chain) was identified during a study of cytomegalovirus exposure and HLA in healthy donors. The PCR made use of 60 Vbeta and 13 Jbeta primers. Using immunoSEQ multiplex PCR, the repertoire was profiled, and TCRdb retains in-frame clones only, with some absent. This repertoire shows about 160,000 clones, roughly 78% found once; its top ten account for 6% to 7.5%. This clone showed up just once. The CDR3 runs 12 residues. The V and J ends lost 0 bases and 10 bases respectively, with 7 bases between them. Per the germline V gene, CDR1 is LGHNA and CDR2 is YNFKEQ. The sequenced sample was PBMCs. The V and J genes are TRBV4-2 and TRBJ2-1, with D hard to call. The sequence was collected from a man between 40 and 49 years old in good health and CMV-seropositive. DNA for the CDR3: TGTGCCAGCAGCCAAGATACATCGGAGCAGTTCTTC. Translated, it gives CASSQDTSEQFF.